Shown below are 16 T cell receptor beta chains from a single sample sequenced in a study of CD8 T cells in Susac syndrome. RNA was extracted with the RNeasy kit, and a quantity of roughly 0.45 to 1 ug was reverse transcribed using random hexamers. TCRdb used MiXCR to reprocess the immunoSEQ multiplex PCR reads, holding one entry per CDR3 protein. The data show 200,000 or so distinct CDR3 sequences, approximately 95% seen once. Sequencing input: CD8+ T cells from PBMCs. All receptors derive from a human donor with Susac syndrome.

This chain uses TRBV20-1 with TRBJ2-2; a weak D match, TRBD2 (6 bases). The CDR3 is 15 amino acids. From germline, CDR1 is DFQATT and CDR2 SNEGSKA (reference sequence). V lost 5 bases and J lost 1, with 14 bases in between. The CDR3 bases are TGCAGTGCTCGCCAACAGACTAGGAACACCGGGGAGCTGTTTTTT. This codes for CSARQQTRNTGELFF.

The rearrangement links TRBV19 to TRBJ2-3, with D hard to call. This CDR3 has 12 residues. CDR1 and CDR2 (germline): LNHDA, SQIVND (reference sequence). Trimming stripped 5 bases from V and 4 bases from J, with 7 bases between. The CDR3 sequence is CASSRFADTQYF. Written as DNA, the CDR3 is TGTGCCAGTAGTCGGTTTGCAGATACGCAGTATTTT.

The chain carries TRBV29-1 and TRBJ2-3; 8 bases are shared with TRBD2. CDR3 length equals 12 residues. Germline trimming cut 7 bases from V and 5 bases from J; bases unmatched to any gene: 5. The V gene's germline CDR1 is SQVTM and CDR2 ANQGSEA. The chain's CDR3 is CSARAGEDTQYF. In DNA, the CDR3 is TGCAGCGCCAGAGCGGGGGAAGATACGCAGTATTTT.

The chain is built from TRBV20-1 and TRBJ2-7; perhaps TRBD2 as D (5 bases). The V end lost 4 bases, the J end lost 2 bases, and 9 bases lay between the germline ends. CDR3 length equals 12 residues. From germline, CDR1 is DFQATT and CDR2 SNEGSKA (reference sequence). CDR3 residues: CSANTGTYEQYF. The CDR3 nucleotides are TGCAGTGCTAATACGGGAACCTACGAGCAGTACTTC.

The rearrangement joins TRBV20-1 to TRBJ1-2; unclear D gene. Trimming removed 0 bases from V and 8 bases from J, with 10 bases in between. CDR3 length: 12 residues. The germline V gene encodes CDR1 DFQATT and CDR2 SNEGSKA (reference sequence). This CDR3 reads CSARDFGVGYTF. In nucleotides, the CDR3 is TGCAGTGCTAGAGATTTTGGGGTGGGCTACACCTTC.

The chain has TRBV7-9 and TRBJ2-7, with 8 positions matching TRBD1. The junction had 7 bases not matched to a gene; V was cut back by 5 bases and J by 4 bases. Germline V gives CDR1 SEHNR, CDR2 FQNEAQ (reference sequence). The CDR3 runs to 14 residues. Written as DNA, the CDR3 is TGTGCCAGCAGCGCCCGGGACAGGTGGTACGAGCAGTACTTC. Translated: CASSARDRWYEQYF.

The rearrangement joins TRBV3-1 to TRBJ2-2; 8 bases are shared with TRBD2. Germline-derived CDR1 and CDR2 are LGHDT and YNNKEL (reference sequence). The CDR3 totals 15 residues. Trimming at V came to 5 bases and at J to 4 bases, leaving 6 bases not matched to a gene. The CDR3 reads CASSSRGLGTGELFF. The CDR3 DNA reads TGTGCCAGCAGCTCCAGGGGACTAGGCACCGGGGAGCTGTTTTTT.

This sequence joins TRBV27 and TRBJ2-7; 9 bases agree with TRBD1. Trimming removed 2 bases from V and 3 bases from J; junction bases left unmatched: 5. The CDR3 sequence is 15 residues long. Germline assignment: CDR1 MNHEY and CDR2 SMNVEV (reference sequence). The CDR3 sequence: CASSLQGQGFYEQYF. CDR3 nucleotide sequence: TGTGCCAGCAGTTTACAGGGACAGGGCTTCTACGAGCAGTACTTC.

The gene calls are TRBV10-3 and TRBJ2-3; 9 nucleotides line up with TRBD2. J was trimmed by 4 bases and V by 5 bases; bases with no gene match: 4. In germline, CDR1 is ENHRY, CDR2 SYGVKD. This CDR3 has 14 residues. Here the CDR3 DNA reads TGTGCCATCAGTTTAGCGGGAGCGTCAGATACGCAGTATTTT. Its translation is CAISLAGASDTQYF.

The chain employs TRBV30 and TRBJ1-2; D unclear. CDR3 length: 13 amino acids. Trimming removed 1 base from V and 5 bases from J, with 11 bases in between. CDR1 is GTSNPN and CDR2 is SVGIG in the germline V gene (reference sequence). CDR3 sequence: CAWSARTDYGYTF. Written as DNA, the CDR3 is TGTGCCTGGAGTGCCCGGACTGATTATGGCTACACCTTC.

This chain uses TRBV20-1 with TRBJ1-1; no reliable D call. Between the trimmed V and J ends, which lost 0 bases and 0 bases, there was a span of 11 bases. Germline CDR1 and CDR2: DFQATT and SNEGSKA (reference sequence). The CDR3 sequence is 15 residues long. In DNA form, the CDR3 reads TGCAGTGCTAGAGATCCGGAGGAGATGAACACTGAAGCTTTCTTT. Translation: CSARDPEEMNTEAFF.

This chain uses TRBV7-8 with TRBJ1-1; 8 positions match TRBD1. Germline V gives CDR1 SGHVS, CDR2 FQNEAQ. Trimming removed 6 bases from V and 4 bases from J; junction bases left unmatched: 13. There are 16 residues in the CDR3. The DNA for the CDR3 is TGTGCCAGCAGGCTAACTGGACAGGGCACCGGCACTGAAGCTTTCTTT. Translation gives CASRLTGQGTGTEAFF.

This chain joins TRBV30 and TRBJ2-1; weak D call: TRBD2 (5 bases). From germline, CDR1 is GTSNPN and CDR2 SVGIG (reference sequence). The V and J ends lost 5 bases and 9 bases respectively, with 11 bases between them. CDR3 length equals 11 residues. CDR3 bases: TGTGCCTGGGACTATATGGGTGAGCAGTTCTTC. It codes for CAWDYMGEQFF.

CDR3 region: CASSQGSGLNTEAFF. Here the CDR3 DNA reads TGTGCCAGCAGCCAAGGATCGGGACTGAACACTGAAGCTTTCTTT. The chain has TRBV3-1 and TRBJ1-1; TRBD1 might be the D (5 bases). Trimming shortened V by 1 base and J by 0 bases, and 9 bases separated the two germline ends. The CDR3 extends over 15 amino acids. CDR1 is LGHDT, CDR2 YNNKEL, per germline (reference sequence).

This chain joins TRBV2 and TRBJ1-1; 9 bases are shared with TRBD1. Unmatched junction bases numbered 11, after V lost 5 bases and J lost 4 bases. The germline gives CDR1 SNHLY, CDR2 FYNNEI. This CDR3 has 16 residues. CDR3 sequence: CASSTGQGRKSTEAFF. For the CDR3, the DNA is TGTGCCAGCAGTACCGGACAGGGGCGGAAGAGCACTGAAGCTTTCTTT.

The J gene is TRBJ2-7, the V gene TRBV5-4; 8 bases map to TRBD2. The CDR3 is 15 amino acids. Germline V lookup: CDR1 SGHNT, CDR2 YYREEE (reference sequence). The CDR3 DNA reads TGTGCGGGCAAAGCGGGGGTCCAAAGCTCCTACGAGCAGTACTTC. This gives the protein CAGKAGVQSSYEQYF.